This TCR beta chain was recorded in a study of identical twins. General observations from the study: Where out-of-frame alpha sequences were twin-shared, they showed excess low generation probability.

This clonotype was found many times. Its antigen is unknown. The trim removed 5 bases at V and 5 bases at J, leaving 22 bases unmatched. The CDR3 consists of 20 residues. Via MiXCR, TCRdb re-called the 5' RACE reads, giving one row per CDR3 protein. The table lists more than 650,000 distinct CDR3 sequences, 6% to 6.5% of them singletons, with around 1.7% in the top ten. Input material: naive T cells sorted from blood. The TCR sequence derives from a man younger than 35 in good health. The gene calls are TRBV12-3 or TRBV12-4 and TRBJ2-1; 9 bases fit TRBD2. In nucleotides, the CDR3 is TGTGCCAGCAGTCCCTTAGCGGGAGCTCCCTTTCGCAACCCCCACAATGAGCAGTTCTTC. Translating gives CASSPLAGAPFRNPHNEQFF.